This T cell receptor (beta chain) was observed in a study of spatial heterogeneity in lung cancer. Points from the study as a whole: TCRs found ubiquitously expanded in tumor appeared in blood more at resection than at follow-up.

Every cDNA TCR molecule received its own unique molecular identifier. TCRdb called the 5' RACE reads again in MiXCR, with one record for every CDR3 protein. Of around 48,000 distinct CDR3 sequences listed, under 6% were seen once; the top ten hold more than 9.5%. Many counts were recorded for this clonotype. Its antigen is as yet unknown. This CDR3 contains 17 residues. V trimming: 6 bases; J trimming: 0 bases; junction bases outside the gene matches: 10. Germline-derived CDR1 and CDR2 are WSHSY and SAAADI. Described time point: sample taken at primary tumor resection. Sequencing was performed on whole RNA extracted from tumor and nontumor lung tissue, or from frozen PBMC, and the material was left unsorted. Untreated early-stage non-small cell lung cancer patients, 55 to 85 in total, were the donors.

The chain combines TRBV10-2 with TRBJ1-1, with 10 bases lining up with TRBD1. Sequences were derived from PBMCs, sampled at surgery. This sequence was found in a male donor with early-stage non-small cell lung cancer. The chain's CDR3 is CASRGAKGQGMNTEAFF. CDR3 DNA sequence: TGCGCCAGCAGGGGGGCGAAGGGACAGGGGATGAACACTGAAGCTTTCTTT.